This passage covers 17 T cell receptor beta chains from one sample sequenced in a study of OX40 agonist ivuxolimab in advanced cancers. TCRdb keeps only in-frame clones here, not all; method: immunoSEQ multiplex PCR. The table has approximately 35,000 clones, roughly nine tenths seen once. This specimen was CD4+ or CD8+ T cells sorted from blood, taken in a trial of the OX40 agonist ivuxolimab. Source of these receptors: an adult with an advanced solid tumor such as melanoma, head and neck, liver or kidney cancer.

This clone appeared a single time. V usage is TRBV10-2 and J usage is TRBJ2-4; 8 bases fit TRBD2. The CDR3 length is 16 residues. The ends lost 6 bases at V and 3 bases at J; junction bases unmatched: 10. CDR1 is WSHSY, CDR2 SAAADI, per germline. The CDR3 reads CASRQTSDGDKNIQYF. CDR3 DNA sequence: TGCGCCAGCAGGCAGACTAGCGACGGCGACAAAAACATTCAGTACTTC.

The rearrangement links TRBV7-8 to TRBJ2-2; D uncertain. The ends were cut back, 7 bases at V and 0 bases at J, with 12 bases in the middle. Germline V CDR1 and CDR2: SGHVS, FQNEAQ. CDR3 length: 15 amino acids. The CDR3 here is CASIERLPNTGELFF. CDR3 coding DNA: TGTGCCAGCATCGAGAGACTCCCGAACACCGGGGAGCTGTTTTTT.

V usage is TRBV6-6 and J usage is TRBJ2-3; D ambiguous. The germline CDR1 and CDR2 sequences are MNHNY and SVGAGI (reference sequence). V dropped 0 bases and J dropped 0 bases, with 4 bases sitting between them. The CDR3 has 14 residues. For the CDR3, the DNA is TGTGCCAGCAGTTACTCGTCGAGCACAGATACGCAGTATTTT. Amino acids: CASSYSSSTDTQYF.

This clone was counted a single time. The chain joins TRBV2 to TRBJ2-7; 7 bases map to TRBD2. This CDR3 spans 13 amino acids. Germline V lookup: CDR1 SNHLY, CDR2 FYNNEI. V was clipped by 7 bases and J by 2 bases; unmatched bases: 5. For the CDR3, the DNA is TGTGCCAGCACCAAGCGGGATGCCTACGAGCAGTACTTC. Amino acids: CASTKRDAYEQYF.

The gene calls are TRBV27 and TRBJ2-7; D uncertain. The CDR3 covers 15 residues. Trimming shortened V by 4 bases and J by 4 bases, and 17 bases separated the two germline ends. CDR1 MNHEY and CDR2 SMNVEV come from the germline V gene (reference sequence). This CDR3 reads CASSSLTGSRYEQYF. The CDR3 bases are TGTGCCAGCAGTTCCCTCACTGGGTCGCGATACGAGCAGTACTTC.

V gene TRBV29-1 combines with J gene TRBJ2-7; 8 bases fit TRBD1. V shed 5 bases, J shed 5 bases, and the junction held 5 bases outside the gene matches. CDR3 size: 12 residues. The germline V gene has CDR1 SQVTM and CDR2 ANQGSEA. Here the CDR3 DNA reads TGCAGCGTTTTACCAGGGGGCGACGAGCAGTACTTC. This gives the protein CSVLPGGDEQYF.

V and J are TRBV27 and TRBJ2-3, with a possible D match to TRBD2 (7 bases). Germline V gives CDR1 MNHEY, CDR2 SMNVEV (reference sequence). The ends were cut back, 2 bases at V and 2 bases at J, with 20 bases in the middle. The CDR3 runs 18 residues. CDR3 amino acids: CASSLTSAGAKSTDTQYF. CDR3 DNA: TGTGCCAGCAGTTTAACGTCGGCGGGGGCGAAATCCACAGATACGCAGTATTTT.

The CDR3 spells CASSSLLGGEQYF. CDR3 DNA: TGTGCCAGCAGCTCTTTGTTGGGGGGAGAGCAGTACTTC. The chain carries TRBV13 and TRBJ2-7; possible D gene TRBD2, 6 bases. CDR1 and CDR2 (germline): PRHDT, FYEKMQ (reference sequence). The CDR3 contains 13 residues. V dropped 4 bases and J dropped 7 bases, with 14 bases sitting between them.

The gene calls are TRBV5-4 and TRBJ2-7; 14 nucleotides match TRBD2. Germline V lookup: CDR1 SGHNT, CDR2 YYREEE (reference sequence). This CDR3 comprises 14 residues. V was clipped by 4 bases and J by 7 bases; unmatched bases: 4. CDR3 loop: CASSPGLAGAEQYF. The CDR3 DNA reads TGTGCCAGCAGCCCGGGACTAGCGGGAGCTGAGCAGTACTTC.

This chain joins TRBV7-9 and TRBJ2-1; D is uncertain. Germline V gene data show CDR1 as SEHNR and CDR2 as FQNEAQ (reference sequence). Trimming removed 1 base at V and 8 bases at J, with 12 bases between. This CDR3 comprises 14 residues. The CDR3 region has the DNA TGTGCCAGCAGCTTAGGGGGTAGCAAGGATGAGCAGTTCTTC. Amino acids: CASSLGGSKDEQFF.

The CDR3 DNA reads TGTGCCAGCAGTGATTATTACAGGGCGGGGTATGGCTACACCTTC. This encodes CASSDYYRAGYGYTF. V and J are TRBV25-1 and TRBJ1-2; weak D call: TRBD1 (6 bases). Germline lookup yields CDR1 MGHDK and CDR2 SYGVNS. The V end was cut by 3 bases, the J end by 5 bases, with 16 bases between. This CDR3 has 15 residues.

In DNA, the CDR3 is TGTGCCAGTAGTATAGTGGGGGACACTGAAGCTTTCTTT. Encoded protein: CASSIVGDTEAFF. The V and J genes are TRBV19 and TRBJ1-1, with D perhaps matching TRBD1 (5 bases). The CDR3 consists of 13 residues. V was trimmed by 1 base and J by 3 bases, leaving 6 bases between them. Germline V gene lookup returns CDR1 LNHDA and CDR2 SQIVND (reference sequence).

The chain employs TRBV7-8 and TRBJ2-7, with a tentative D call TRBD2 (5 bases). Germline-derived CDR1 and CDR2 are SGHVS and FQNEAQ. Trimming pared 3 bases from V and 3 bases from J, leaving 6 bases between. CDR3 length: 12 amino acids. The CDR3, as DNA: TGTGCCAGCAGCTTGGGAGTCTACGAGCAGTACTTC. Translation gives CASSLGVYEQYF.

CDR3 loop: CASSEEWTSRLGYEQYF. The DNA for the CDR3 is TGTGCCAGCAGTGAAGAGTGGACTAGCCGCCTGGGCTACGAGCAGTACTTC. The V gene is TRBV2, the J gene TRBJ2-7; TRBD2 agrees at 8 bases. Germline V lookup: CDR1 SNHLY, CDR2 FYNNEI. The length of the CDR3 is 17 residues. V dropped 1 base and J dropped 3; count of bases not matched to a gene: 11.

The chain employs TRBV9 and TRBJ2-2; 12 nucleotides match TRBD2. J gave up 6 bases and V 0 bases, and 6 bases lay outside the gene matches. The CDR3 has 17 residues. The germline gives CDR1 SGDLS, CDR2 YYNGEE. CDR3 in amino acids: CASSVDPSGRAPGELFF. DNA of the CDR3: TGTGCCAGCAGCGTAGACCCTAGCGGGAGGGCCCCCGGGGAGCTGTTTTTT.

CDR3: CASSATGGVFFRNEQFF. CDR3 DNA: TGTGCCAGCAGCGCCACAGGGGGCGTATTTTTTAGGAATGAGCAGTTCTTC. The V gene is TRBV9, the J gene TRBJ2-1, with 9 bases lining up with TRBD1. This CDR3 has 17 residues. Germline V gene data show CDR1 as SGDLS and CDR2 as YYNGEE. Trimming at V came to 3 bases and at J to 7 bases, leaving 14 bases not matched to a gene.

This clone counts as medium-sized. This chain uses TRBV9 with TRBJ1-1; TRBD1 is a possible D gene (5 bases). The germline CDR1 and CDR2 sequences are SGDLS and YYNGEE. CDR3 length: 15 amino acids. The V gene lost 3 bases and the J gene lost 0 bases, with 12 bases spanning the gap. The CDR3 is CASSARTDMNTEAFF. DNA for the CDR3: TGTGCCAGCAGCGCTCGGACGGACATGAACACTGAAGCTTTCTTT.